The 8 T cell receptor beta chains below all came from one sample that was sequenced in a study of T cells in women clearing cervical HPV infection. Some clones are missing from TCRdb's copy, which holds only in-frame ones; the method was immunoSEQ multiplex PCR. With fewer than 30,000 clones in the sample, the ten largest clones hold 15% to 20%. Material for sequencing was blood buffy coat. These receptors all stem from a woman between 18 and 70 years old with a cervical HPV16 infection that either progressed to CIN3+ or cleared (not recorded which).

As for this clone: The read terminates 3 residues before the CDR3 end, so the remaining end is supplied by the germline J gene. The chain joins TRBV19 to TRBJ2-3; TRBD1 aligns across 7 bases. There are 12 residues in the CDR3. Germline loops: CDR1 LNHDA, CDR2 SQIVND (reference sequence). The sequenced CDR3 bases are TGTGCCAGTAGTTTATTGGGACAGCCG. Protein sequence: CASSLLGQP. The full CDR3 is CASSLLGQPQYF.

To note about this clone: The read falls 3 residues short of the CDR3 end, and the missing part is taken from the germline J gene. V usage is TRBV6-1 and J usage is TRBJ1-2, with D tentatively TRBD1 (5 bases). Per the germline V gene, CDR1 is MNHNS and CDR2 is SASEGT. V lost 2 bases and J 4 bases, leaving 11 bases between the germline ends. The CDR3 length is 14 residues. CDR3 sequence reads: CASSERQGTYGYTF. The CDR3 DNA, read in part, is TGTGCCAGCAGTGAAAGGCAGGGCACCTATGGC.

Concerning this clone: The read falls 3 residues short of the CDR3 end, and the missing part is taken from the germline J gene. The chain combines TRBV2 with TRBJ1-1, with D possibly TRBD1 on 6 matching bases. The germline V gene encodes CDR1 SNHLY and CDR2 FYNNEI. The CDR3 spans 12 residues. The CDR3 DNA, read in part, is TGTGCCAGCAGACGGACAGAGGAGAAA. It specifies CASRRTEEK. The entire CDR3 reads CASRRTEEKAFF.

On this clone: The read falls 3 residues short of the CDR3 end, and the missing part is taken from the germline J gene. J is TRBJ2-1 and V is TRBV19, with D tentatively TRBD1 (6 bases). Looked up from germline, CDR1 is LNHDA and CDR2 is SQIVND (reference sequence). V was pared by 4 bases and J by 4 bases, with 14 bases between. The CDR3 totals 15 residues. The sequenced CDR3 bases are TGTGCCAGTAGTACCCAACAGGGCAGGTACAATGAG. Translated: CASSTQQGRYNE. The whole CDR3 protein reads CASSTQQGRYNEQFF.

Comment on this clone: The CDR3 goes on 3 residues after the read ends, and that part is filled in from the germline J gene. This chain connects TRBV30 to TRBJ1-2, with no clear D. CDR1 GTSNPN and CDR2 SVGIG come from the germline V gene (reference sequence). This CDR3 has 15 residues. The CDR3 spells CAWSKGGGVTDTYTF. CDR3 DNA, as far as it was read: TGTGCCTGGAGTAAAGGAGGCGGGGTCACAGATACC.

Remarks on this clone: The CDR3 is cut off 3 residues early in the read; its end comes from the germline J gene. The chain links TRBV7-9 to TRBJ2-2; D gene ambiguous. The CDR3 is made up of 14 amino acids. Looked up from germline, CDR1 is SEHNR and CDR2 is FQNEAQ (reference sequence). The V gene lost 3 bases and the J gene lost 0 bases, with 5 bases spanning the gap. The CDR3 is CASSFLPNTGELFF. Incomplete CDR3 DNA: TGTGCCAGCAGCTTCCTACCGAACACCGGGGAG.

Points on this clone: The CDR3 end is not reached by the read, which stops 3 residues before it; the germline J gene fills it in. The V and J genes are TRBV19 and TRBJ1-1; tentative D call: TRBD1 (6 bases). V shed 7 bases and J shed 6 bases, with 15 bases lying between them. Germline V gene lookup returns CDR1 LNHDA and CDR2 SQIVND (reference sequence). There are 13 residues in the CDR3. CDR3 DNA (partial): TGTGCCAGTACCTCCGGACAGACACCTGAA. Its protein is CASTSGQTPE. The whole CDR3 protein is CASTSGQTPEAFF.

This clone is medium-sized (0.01 to 0.1%) by frequency. The read gets to within 3 residues of the CDR3 end, and the germline J gene fills in the rest. The chain joins TRBV6-1 to TRBJ2-3; a possible D gene is TRBD1 (6 bases). The CDR3 covers 16 residues. From germline, CDR1 is MNHNS and CDR2 SASEGT. V dropped 3 bases and J dropped 1 base, with 14 bases sitting between them. The CDR3 here is CASSEWGRSGTDTQYF. Incomplete CDR3 DNA: TGTGCCAGCAGTGAGTGGGGGCGGAGTGGCACAGATACG.